This T cell receptor beta chain stems from a study of OX40 agonist ivuxolimab in advanced cancers. Germline V gene lookup returns CDR1 SGHRS and CDR2 YFSETQ. CDR3 size: 14 residues. The V segment lost 0 bases and the J segment 9 bases; nucleotides outside the gene matches: 9. The method was immunoSEQ multiplex PCR; TCRdb's version includes in-frame clones alone and lacks a portion of them. This repertoire shows some 21,000 clones, more than 75% found once; its top ten account for about a quarter. Sampling of blood occurred at baseline, cycle 4 day 1, and cycle 7 day 1. The genes are TRBV5-1 and TRBJ2-7, with TRBD1 matching 7 bases. Source: CD4+ or CD8+ T cells sorted from blood, taken in a trial of the OX40 agonist ivuxolimab. The receptor's source is an adult with an advanced solid tumor such as melanoma, head and neck, liver or kidney cancer. CDR3 in amino acids: CASSLDQGDKVQYF. CDR3 nucleotide sequence: TGCGCCAGCAGCTTGGACCAGGGGGATAAGGTGCAGTACTTC.